This T cell receptor (beta chain) was identified during a study of shared T cell receptors in the human thymus. Clones were read by immunoSEQ multiplex PCR, and TCRdb kept only the in-frame ones, dropping some. The table lists some 640,000 clones, around 87% of them singletons. Germline V gives CDR1 SGHRS, CDR2 YFSETQ. This CDR3 region has 15 residues. Germline trimming cut 4 bases from V and 6 bases from J; bases unmatched to any gene: 7. The sample also formed part of further work on human thymus T cells.

The chain links TRBV5-1 to TRBJ2-3; 11 bases map to TRBD1. The sample was thymocytes. This clonotype was sampled from a boy under two years old with a congenital heart defect. This chain's CDR3 is CASSPKDRGRDTQYF. In DNA, the CDR3 is TGCGCCAGCAGCCCAAAGGACAGGGGGCGGGATACGCAGTATTTT. Looking up the rest from reference TRBV5-1 and TRBJ2-3 gives the full variable domain: KAGVTQTPRYLIKTRGQQVTLSCSPISGHRSVSWYQQTPGQGLQFLFEYFSETQRNKGNFPGRFSGRQFSNSRSEMNVSTLELGDSALYLCASSPKDRGRDTQYFGPGTRLTVL.